This TCR beta chain was sequenced during a study of sequential checkpoint blockade in melanoma. Treatment denoted: randomized to nivolumab then ipilimumab (arm A) or the reverse (arm B). This table comes from immunoSEQ multiplex PCR, and its TCRdb copy is limited to in-frame clones, with some not included. The table lists roughly 20,000 clones, around 30% of them singletons. This clone was picked up a small number of times. The CDR3 consists of 16 residues. Germline V gene data show CDR1 as SGHNT and CDR2 as YENEEA. V lost 2 bases and J lost 4; bases outside the gene matches: 5. The sequenced sample was tumor tissue (inferred from file names), obtained from a patient given nivolumab and ipilimumab in sequence. This TCR was recovered from a human donor with melanoma. The gene calls are TRBV11-3 and TRBJ2-3; 11 bases map to TRBD2. CDR3 protein: CASSLSVAGGSDTQYF. The CDR3 nucleotides read TGTGCCAGCAGCTTAAGTGTAGCGGGGGGGTCAGATACGCAGTATTTT.